This T cell receptor (beta chain) is drawn from a study of low-dose radiotherapy and immunotherapy resistance in tumors. Study-wide background: Each patient was administered nivolumab intravenously at 240 mg, which was a flat dose, every two weeks, along with intravenous ipilimumab at 1 mg/kg every six weeks.

TCR amplification ran roughly 20 PCR cycles using constant-region and V-primer adapter primers. TCRdb called the reads again in MiXCR, with one record for every CDR3 protein. The repertoire consists of roughly 50,000 distinct CDR3 sequences, with around a third occurring once and the leading ten covering 8% to 9%. This CDR3 has 15 residues. CDR1 is MNHEY, CDR2 SMNVEV, per germline (reference sequence). Trimming at V came to 4 bases and at J to 3 bases, leaving 5 bases not matched to a gene. Time point reported: after trial treatment. The treatment denotes: LDRT plus nivolumab, ipilimumab, low-dose cyclophosphamide and aspirin (RACIN trial). Eligibility required advanced solid tumors lacking tumor-infiltrating lymphocytes. In this sample, this clonotype turned up many times.

The source of this sequence is a male donor with rectosigmoid adenocarcinoma. The material was PBMCs, obtained after low-dose radiotherapy plus immunotherapy. The chain joins TRBV27 to TRBJ2-7, with 11 bases lining up with TRBD1. The CDR3 DNA reads TGTGCCAGCAGTTCCCTCGGGACAGGGGGCTACGAGCAGTACTTC. It encodes CASSSLGTGGYEQYF.